The 6 T cell receptor beta chains reported below all come from one sample, sequenced in a study of cytomegalovirus exposure and HLA in healthy donors. PCR amplification relied on 60 Vbeta primers (plus 13 Jbeta primers). Sequencing was performed with immunoSEQ multiplex PCR; in TCRdb, only in-frame clones are kept and a portion is missing. The table includes some 130,000 clones, 75% to 85% detected once. Specimen: PBMCs. The source of these receptors is a woman in her forties in good health and CMV-seronegative.

For this clone: The sample holds other DNA sequences that translate to the same CDR3. The genes are TRBV5-1 and TRBJ2-7, with 11 bases matching TRBD1. This CDR3 spans 14 amino acids. Losses at the gene ends were 0 bases for V and 4 bases for J; bases not matched to a gene: 0. Germline V gene lookup returns CDR1 SGHRS and CDR2 YFSETQ. CDR3: CASSLGDRGYEQYF. The CDR3 region has the DNA TGCGCCAGCAGCTTGGGGGACAGGGGGTACGAGCAGTACTTC.

The rearrangement links TRBV15 to TRBJ2-5; tentative D call: TRBD2 (7 bases). Germline V CDR1 and CDR2: LNHNV, YYDKDF (reference sequence). Trimming cost V 5 bases and J 8 bases, with 18 bases left between them. This CDR3 region has 14 residues. As DNA, the CDR3 is TGTGCCACCAGCGGTGGACGGGGGGCCTATACCCAGTACTTC. Its translation: CATSGGRGAYTQYF.

The chain couples TRBV6-1 to TRBJ1-6, with 8 positions matching TRBD1. V lost 4 bases and J lost 3; bases outside the gene matches: 5. Germline V gives CDR1 MNHNS, CDR2 SASEGT. This CDR3 spans 16 amino acids. The CDR3 reads CASSAGGRRYNSPLHF. Here the CDR3 DNA reads TGTGCCAGCAGTGCAGGGGGCAGGCGCTATAATTCACCCCTCCACTTT.

The chain has TRBV9 and TRBJ1-6, with D hard to call. Germline CDR1 is SGDLS and CDR2 is YYNGEE. Trimming cost V 0 bases and J 9 bases, with 16 bases left between them. This CDR3 is 16 amino acids long. As DNA, the CDR3 is TGTGCCAGCAGCGTAGCTCCTCAGGCGTCGCGTTCACCCCTCCACTTT. This encodes CASSVAPQASRSPLHF.

This rearrangement joins TRBV7-9 to TRBJ1-2; D ambiguous. This CDR3 has 15 amino acids. Germline loops: CDR1 SEHNR, CDR2 FQNEAQ (reference sequence). V gave up 5 bases and J gave up 0 bases, with 13 bases separating them. The CDR3 bases are TGTGCCAGCAGCCATCTAGAAAATCCTAACTATGGCTACACCTTC. Protein sequence: CASSHLENPNYGYTF.

The chain carries TRBV27 and TRBJ1-5; D is unclear. Germline V lookup: CDR1 MNHEY, CDR2 SMNVEV (reference sequence). Trimming pared 5 bases from V and 0 bases from J, leaving 11 bases between. The CDR3 runs to 15 residues. CDR3 nucleotides: TGTGCCAGCAGTCCGAAATCTAATAGCAATCAGCCCCAGCATTTT. It is translated as CASSPKSNSNQPQHF.